What follows are 21 T cell receptor beta chains derived from one specimen sequenced in a study of PD-L1 blockade in urothelial cancer. Data came from immunoSEQ multiplex PCR; TCRdb stores just in-frame clones and leaves some out. The sample contains about 120,000 clones, under 95% of which appear only once. Time point meaning: peripheral blood 6 weeks after treatment start. Source: PBMCs, taken around atezolizumab (anti-PD-L1) treatment. The receptors shown here come from a man aged 55 to 70 with urothelial cancer.

The chain links TRBV18 to TRBJ1-3; 9 bases match TRBD1. V trimming: 8 bases; J trimming: 4 bases; junction bases outside the gene matches: 3. CDR3 size: 13 residues. Germline loops: CDR1 KGHSH, CDR2 LQKENI. As DNA, the CDR3 is TGTGCCAGCGGACAGGGGCAGGGAAACACCATATATTTT. It specifies CASGQGQGNTIYF. The full variable domain, in which reference TRBV18 and TRBJ1-3 provide the parts outside the CDR3, is NAGVMQNPRHLVRRRGQEARLRCSPMKGHSHVYWYRQLPEEGLKFMVYLQKENIIDESGMPKERFSAEFPKEGPSILRIQQVVRGDSAAYFCASGQGQGNTIYFGEGSWLTVV.

The chain couples TRBV4-3 to TRBJ2-7; the D is unclear. Germline V gene data show CDR1 as LGHNA and CDR2 as YSLEER. The CDR3 runs to 16 residues. V was shortened by 4 bases and J by 2 bases, with 18 bases between the two germline ends. CDR3 DNA sequence: TGCGCCAGCAGCCCCGAGGCCTCCCGGTCCCCCTACGAGCAGTACTTC. This sequence encodes CASSPEASRSPYEQYF.

The rearrangement joins TRBV7-2 to TRBJ2-7; TRBD2 agrees at 8 bases. This CDR3 comprises 14 residues. CDR1 is SGHTA, CDR2 FQGNSA, per germline. With V trimmed by 5 bases and J by 4 bases, 7 bases remained unmatched. Here the CDR3 DNA reads TGTGCCAGCAGCCTGGCGGGGGGCCGGTACGAGCAGTACTTC. It translates to CASSLAGGRYEQYF.

The chain employs TRBV18 and TRBJ2-7; D gene ambiguous. V was trimmed by 0 bases and J by 5 bases, leaving 8 bases between them. The CDR3 extends over 13 amino acids. CDR1 and CDR2 (germline): KGHSH, LQKENI. DNA for the CDR3: TGTGCCAGCTCACCACCGAGAAACGACGAGCAGTACTTC. Translated, it gives CASSPPRNDEQYF.

V and J are TRBV18 and TRBJ2-7, with D maybe TRBD1 (6 bases). CDR3 length: 13 amino acids. CDR1 and CDR2 (germline): KGHSH, LQKENI. V lost 3 bases and J lost 6, with 12 bases in between. The CDR3 reads CASSPTQGTEQYF. CDR3 coding DNA: TGTGCCAGCTCACCGACGCAGGGGACCGAGCAGTACTTC. Complete variable domain (other parts from reference TRBV18 and TRBJ2-7): NAGVMQNPRHLVRRRGQEARLRCSPMKGHSHVYWYRQLPEEGLKFMVYLQKENIIDESGMPKERFSAEFPKEGPSILRIQQVVRGDSAAYFCASSPTQGTEQYFGPGTRLTVT.

This chain links TRBV7-8 with TRBJ2-7, with TRBD2 matching over 13 bases. The CDR3 spans 14 residues. The germline V gene encodes CDR1 SGHVS and CDR2 FQNEAQ. V was pared by 5 bases and J by 6 bases, with 4 bases of the junction left unmatched. CDR3 coding DNA: TGTGCCAGCAGCCAAGGGACTAGCGGGATCGAGCAGTACTTC. As protein: CASSQGTSGIEQYF. The full variable domain, its missing parts supplied by reference TRBV7-8 and TRBJ2-7, is GAGVSQSPRYKVAKRGQDVALRCDPISGHVSLFWYQQALGQGPEFLTYFQNEAQLDKSGLPSDRFFAERPEGSVSTLKIQRTQQEDSAVYLCASSQGTSGIEQYFGPGTRLTVT.

The J gene is TRBJ2-2, the V gene TRBV6-5; maybe TRBD2 (6 bases). The CDR3 consists of 15 residues. Germline loops: CDR1 MNHEY, CDR2 SVGAGI. V gave up 5 bases and J gave up 4 bases, with 14 bases separating them. The CDR3 coding sequence is TGTGCCAGCAGTAGAGCGACTAGTTTCACCGGGGAGCTGTTTTTT. This encodes CASSRATSFTGELFF.

The genes are TRBV7-2 and TRBJ2-1; TRBD2 matches at 16 bases. V was pared by 1 base and J by 0 bases, with 3 bases of the junction left unmatched. The CDR3 extends over 19 amino acids. The germline CDR1 and CDR2 sequences are SGHTA and FQGNSA. CDR3 amino acids: CASSLVGTSGGASYNEQFF. CDR3 nucleotides: TGTGCCAGCAGCTTAGTTGGGACTAGCGGGGGGGCCTCCTACAATGAGCAGTTCTTC. Looking up the rest from reference TRBV7-2 and TRBJ2-1 gives the full variable domain: GAGVSQSPSNKVTEKGKDVELRCDPISGHTALYWYRQSLGQGLEFLIYFQGNSAPDKSGLPSDRFSAERTGGSVSTLTIQRTQQEDSAVYLCASSLVGTSGGASYNEQFFGPGTRLTVL.

The chain recombines TRBV5-1 with TRBJ1-2, with 9 nucleotides matching TRBD1. The length of the CDR3 is 15 residues. V shed 4 bases, J shed 3 bases, and the junction held 7 bases outside the gene matches. Germline CDR1 is SGHRS and CDR2 is YFSETQ. The chain's CDR3 is CASSDNRGQDYGYTF. The CDR3 DNA is TGCGCCAGCAGCGATAACAGGGGGCAGGACTATGGCTACACCTTC.

The rearrangement links TRBV7-9 to TRBJ2-2; tentative D call: TRBD2 (6 bases). CDR1 and CDR2 (germline): SEHNR, FQNEAQ (reference sequence). The CDR3 is 14 residues long. Deletions cut 9 bases from V and 2 bases from J, with 13 bases between. In DNA form, the CDR3 reads TGTGCCAGATCGATCGGGGGTAACACCGGGGAGCTGTTTTTT. Amino acids: CARSIGGNTGELFF.

The chain uses TRBV19 and TRBJ1-1; 7 bases agree with TRBD1. Germline V gives CDR1 LNHDA, CDR2 SQIVND (reference sequence). The trim removed 6 bases at V and 4 bases at J, leaving 11 bases unmatched. CDR3 length equals 15 residues. The CDR3 DNA reads as TGTGCCAGTAGAGCAGGGGGGCTTGGCGGCACTGAAGCTTTCTTT. It yields the protein CASRAGGLGGTEAFF.

This clone appeared once. V is TRBV19 and J is TRBJ1-2; perhaps TRBD1 as D (5 bases). V was cut by 3 bases and J by 4 bases, with 15 bases left in between. CDR3 length: 15 amino acids. Germline V gene lookup returns CDR1 LNHDA and CDR2 SQIVND (reference sequence). CDR3 DNA sequence: TGTGCCAGTAGTATTCGAATTAATAGGGGCTATGGCTACACCTTC. Amino acid sequence: CASSIRINRGYGYTF.

This chain joins TRBV6-5 and TRBJ1-5; D unclear. The CDR3 covers 15 residues. The V end was cut by 0 bases, the J end by 4 bases, with 10 bases between. The germline V gene encodes CDR1 MNHEY and CDR2 SVGAGI. This CDR3 reads CASSYSAGLNQPQHF. CDR3 sequence (DNA): TGTGCCAGCAGTTACTCGGCAGGATTAAATCAGCCCCAGCATTTT.

The chain uses TRBV5-1 and TRBJ2-5, with a tentative D call TRBD1 (6 bases). CDR1 SGHRS and CDR2 YFSETQ come from the germline V gene. V lost 0 bases and J lost 2, with 14 bases in between. The CDR3 extends over 16 amino acids. The CDR3 reads CASSLATLGGQETQYF. The CDR3 nucleotides are TGCGCCAGCAGCTTGGCGACACTAGGGGGACAAGAGACCCAGTACTTC.

The gene calls are TRBV2 and TRBJ2-1, with TRBD2 as a possible D gene (6 bases). The germline V gene encodes CDR1 SNHLY and CDR2 FYNNEI. This CDR3 is 13 amino acids long. The V end lost 6 bases, the J end lost 8 bases, and 14 bases lay between the germline ends. The CDR3 region is CASRESRGDEQFF. The CDR3 region has the DNA TGTGCCAGCAGGGAATCGCGGGGTGATGAGCAGTTCTTC.

The chain recombines TRBV6-1 with TRBJ1-5, with a possible D match to TRBD1 (5 bases). The CDR3 totals 14 residues. The germline V and J ends were trimmed by 2 bases and 7 bases, with 12 bases remaining between them. Germline CDR1 MNHNS, CDR2 SASEGT. CDR3 DNA sequence: TGTGCCAGCAGTGAACCCCTCTCAGGGCAGCCCCAGCATTTT. This encodes CASSEPLSGQPQHF.

The V gene is TRBV5-1, the J gene TRBJ2-2; TRBD2 matches 8 bases. Germline V gene sequence: CDR1 SGHRS, CDR2 YFSETQ. J gave up 7 bases and V 4 bases, and 9 bases lay outside the gene matches. This CDR3 region has 15 residues. The CDR3 loop is CASSPSGREGGELFF. The CDR3 nucleotides read TGCGCCAGCAGCCCCAGCGGGAGAGAGGGCGGGGAGCTGTTTTTT.

The rearrangement joins TRBV30 to TRBJ2-5, with TRBD1 as a possible D gene (5 bases). Germline CDR1 GTSNPN, CDR2 SVGIG (reference sequence). V was trimmed by 2 bases and J by 5 bases, leaving 15 bases between them. The CDR3 sequence is 14 residues long. CDR3 DNA: TGTGCCTGGAGTCTAAAGGGGCGTGGGGAGACCCAGTACTTC. Translated: CAWSLKGRGETQYF.

The CDR3 bases are TGTGCCAGCAAAAGGACAGGGCTCAGTGAGCAGTTCTTC. Protein sequence: CASKRTGLSEQFF. This chain links TRBV6-5 with TRBJ2-1; 8 nucleotides match TRBD1. Germline CDR1 MNHEY, CDR2 SVGAGI. The CDR3 sequence is 13 residues long. Losses at the gene ends were 7 bases for V and 9 bases for J; bases not matched to a gene: 8.

This chain links TRBV4-3 with TRBJ1-1, with D possibly TRBD1 on 6 matching bases. Germline CDR1 and CDR2: LGHNA and YSLEER. V was trimmed by 3 bases and J by 1 base, leaving 12 bases between them. The CDR3 length is 15 residues. The CDR3 protein is CASSQNRARNTEAFF. The DNA for the CDR3 is TGCGCCAGCAGCCAGAACAGGGCTCGGAACACTGAAGCTTTCTTT.

This sequence joins TRBV6-1 and TRBJ1-3, with a weak D call TRBD1 (5 bases). Deletions cut 8 bases from V and 8 bases from J, with 19 bases between. The germline CDR1 and CDR2 sequences are MNHNS and SASEGT. The CDR3 totals 14 residues. CDR3 nucleotides: TGTGCCAGCGGAGAAGTCGGGGGAATCTACACCATATATTTT. Amino acid sequence: CASGEVGGIYTIYF.